This T cell receptor (beta chain) was sequenced during a study of blood T cell repertoires in COVID-19. At the level of the study: Some COVID-19 samples were acute and others convalescent; all came from the United States, Italy and Spain.

Clones were sequenced by immunoSEQ multiplex PCR, and TCRdb holds only the in-frame ones, with some missing. This table has 150,000 to 160,000 clones, around 89% appearing once. CDR3 length: 14 residues. V lost 3 bases, J lost 5 bases, and 6 bases stayed unmatched. Per the germline V gene, CDR1 is GTSNPN and CDR2 is SVGIG (reference sequence). The material sequenced was peripheral blood. This chain links TRBV30 with TRBJ2-2, with 7 bases aligning to TRBD1. The TCR was taken from a woman aged 40 to 55 with acute or convalescent COVID-19. The CDR3 protein is CAWRGGSVTGELFF. The CDR3 nucleotides read TGTGCCTGGAGAGGGGGCTCGGTGACCGGGGAGCTGTTTTTT. Drawing the rest from reference TRBV30 and TRBJ2-2, the complete variable domain is SQTIHQWPATLVQPVGSPLSLECTVEGTSNPNLYWYRQAAGRGLQLLFYSVGIGQISSEVPQNLSASRPQDRQFILSSKKLLLSDSGFYLCAWRGGSVTGELFFGEGSRLTVL.